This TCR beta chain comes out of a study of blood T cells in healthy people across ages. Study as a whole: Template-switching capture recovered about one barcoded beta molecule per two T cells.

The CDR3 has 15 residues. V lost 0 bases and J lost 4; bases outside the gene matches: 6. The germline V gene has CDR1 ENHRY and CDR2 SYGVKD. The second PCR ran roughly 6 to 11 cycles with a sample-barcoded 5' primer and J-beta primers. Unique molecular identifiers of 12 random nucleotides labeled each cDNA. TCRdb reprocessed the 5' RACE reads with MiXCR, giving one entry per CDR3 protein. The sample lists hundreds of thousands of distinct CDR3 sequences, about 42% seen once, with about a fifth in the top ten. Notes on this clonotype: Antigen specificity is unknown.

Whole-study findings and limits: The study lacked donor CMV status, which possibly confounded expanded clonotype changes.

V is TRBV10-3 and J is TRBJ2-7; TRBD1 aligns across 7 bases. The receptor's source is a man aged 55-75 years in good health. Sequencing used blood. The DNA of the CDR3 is TGTGCCATCAGTGAGTCGAGGGGACAGTTATACGAGCAGTACTTC. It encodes CAISESRGQLYEQYF.